This T cell receptor beta chain was sequenced for a study of beta chain features in type 1 diabetes. TCRB transcripts that were expressed got sequenced, as all of the isolated RNA had been reverse transcribed. Data came from immunoSEQ multiplex PCR; TCRdb stores just in-frame clones and leaves some out. This table holds about 620,000 clones, 15% found once. Germline CDR1 is SGHVS and CDR2 is FQNEAQ. The CDR3 contains 15 residues. After removal of 5 bases from V and 1 base from J, the junction contained 6 bases not matched to a gene. V is TRBV7-8 and J is TRBJ2-7, with 9 bases fitting TRBD1. Sequences were obtained from naive CD4+ T cells from blood. The sequence came from a man younger than 35 in good health. The chain's CDR3 is CASSPGTGQSYEQYF. The CDR3 DNA reads as TGTGCCAGCAGCCCAGGGACAGGGCAGTCCTACGAGCAGTACTTC.